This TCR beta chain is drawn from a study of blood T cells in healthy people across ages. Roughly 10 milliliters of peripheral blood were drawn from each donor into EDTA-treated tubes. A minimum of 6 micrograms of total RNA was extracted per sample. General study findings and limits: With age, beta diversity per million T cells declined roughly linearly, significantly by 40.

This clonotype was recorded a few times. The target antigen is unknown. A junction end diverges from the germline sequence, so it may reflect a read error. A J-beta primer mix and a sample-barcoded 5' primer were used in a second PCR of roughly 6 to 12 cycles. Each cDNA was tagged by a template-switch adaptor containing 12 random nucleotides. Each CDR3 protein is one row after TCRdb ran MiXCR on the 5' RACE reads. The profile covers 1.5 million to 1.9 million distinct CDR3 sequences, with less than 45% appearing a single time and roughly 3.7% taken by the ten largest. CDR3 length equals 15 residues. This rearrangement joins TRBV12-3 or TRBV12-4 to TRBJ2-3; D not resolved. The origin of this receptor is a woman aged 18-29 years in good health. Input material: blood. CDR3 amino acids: CTSRRSGGSTDTQYF. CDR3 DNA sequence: TGTACCAGCAGACGATCCGGTGGAAGCACAGATACGCAGTATTTT.